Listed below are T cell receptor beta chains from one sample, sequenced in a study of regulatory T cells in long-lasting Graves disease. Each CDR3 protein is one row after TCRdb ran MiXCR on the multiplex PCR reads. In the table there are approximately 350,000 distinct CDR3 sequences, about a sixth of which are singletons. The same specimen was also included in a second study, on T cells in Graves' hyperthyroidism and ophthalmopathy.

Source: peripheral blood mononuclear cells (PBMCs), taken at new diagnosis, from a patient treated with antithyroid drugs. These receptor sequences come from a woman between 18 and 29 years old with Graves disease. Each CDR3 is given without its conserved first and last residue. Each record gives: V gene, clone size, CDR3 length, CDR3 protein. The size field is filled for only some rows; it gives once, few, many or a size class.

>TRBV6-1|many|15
ASTLTAGAKNTGELF
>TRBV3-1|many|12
ASSQTGGRNEQF
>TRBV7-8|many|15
ASSLALGTGDLNEQF
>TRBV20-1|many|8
SARRDTQY
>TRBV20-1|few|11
SASHSGVETQY
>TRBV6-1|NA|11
ASSEGMSTEAF
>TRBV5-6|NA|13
ASSRAGRFTYEQY
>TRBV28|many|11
ASSTAGNTEAF
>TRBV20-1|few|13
SASRLKGLGQPQH
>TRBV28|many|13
ASSSLRGGAIEQY
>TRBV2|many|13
ASSGLAGGGDTQY
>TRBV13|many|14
ASSLKGGVGYNEQF
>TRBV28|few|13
ASSGHIPVNYGYT
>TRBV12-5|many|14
ASGLHGRAGTDTQY
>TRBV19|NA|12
ASSTATGDQPQH
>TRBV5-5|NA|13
ASSRPGRLGYGYT
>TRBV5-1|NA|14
ASSSQGTSGVETQY
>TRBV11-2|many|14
ASSLYGADDYNEQF
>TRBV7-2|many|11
ASSLTGETEAF
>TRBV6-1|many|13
ASSDRAGNTYEQY
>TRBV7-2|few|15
ASREEYGANVNSPLH
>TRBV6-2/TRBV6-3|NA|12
ASSVSGTQYEQY
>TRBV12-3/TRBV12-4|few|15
ASSFIFGDRVNPPLH
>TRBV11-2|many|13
ASRTAGTLNTEAF
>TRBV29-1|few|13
SASKGGANTGELF
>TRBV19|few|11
ASSMGRGSPAF
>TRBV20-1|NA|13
SAEPGTSGNYGQF
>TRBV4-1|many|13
ASTQQEGGRYGYT
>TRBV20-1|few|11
SARDIRTGELF
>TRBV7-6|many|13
ASSTFTGGTDTQY
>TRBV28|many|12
ASRRGRGFQPQH
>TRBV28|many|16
ASSTSSVAGQGMQPQH
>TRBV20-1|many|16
SAGWGPSSWAEQETQY
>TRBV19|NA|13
ASSTGLARTDTQY
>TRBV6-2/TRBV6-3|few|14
ASSRTGTATNEKLF
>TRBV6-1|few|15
ASSLPAGGVNQETQY
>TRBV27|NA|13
ASSFGEGSYNEQF
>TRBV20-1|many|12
SGRGTGALDTQY
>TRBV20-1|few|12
SARGDSHNQPQH
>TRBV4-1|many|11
ASSPGPRSEQY
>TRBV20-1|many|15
SARGSTGVILASEAF
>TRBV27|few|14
ASSRDLAGSADTQY
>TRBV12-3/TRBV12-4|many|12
ASSASGGDNEQF
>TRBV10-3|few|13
ASSARTGGRTEAF
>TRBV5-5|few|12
ASSFSGFLGELF
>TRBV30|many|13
AWSVSARASGTQY
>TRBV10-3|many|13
AISESTSWHNEQF
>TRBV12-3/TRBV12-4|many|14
ASSLGRGGYTDTQY
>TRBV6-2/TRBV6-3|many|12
ASSSSGQGGGYT
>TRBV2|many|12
ASGGGLAHTEAF
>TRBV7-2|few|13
ASSRRVSVNTEAF